The TCR beta chain described here comes from a study of T cells after somatic rescue of genetic block. Using immunoSEQ multiplex PCR, the repertoire was profiled, and TCRdb retains in-frame clones only, with some absent. This table holds 85,000 to 90,000 clones, about 90% found once. The CDR3 consists of 13 residues. With 0 bases removed from V and 13 bases from J, the gap between germline ends came to 15 bases. CDR1 is MNHEY and CDR2 is SMNVEV in the germline V gene (reference sequence). This sequence was found in a young woman. Material for sequencing was peripheral blood mononuclear cells (PBMCs). The chain links TRBV27 to TRBJ1-2; no firm D call. CDR3 DNA sequence: TGTGCCAGCAGTTTATCGTGGCTGGGGAAGACCACCTTC. Its translation is CASSLSWLGKTTF.